The 27 T cell receptor beta chains in this list originate from one sample, sequenced in a study of T cell changes during pregnancy in multiple sclerosis (dated by TCRdb to between 2018 and 2021). Libraries were built with the immunoSEQ multiplex PCR assay. The table was pulled from immuneACCESS by TCRdb, which kept in-frame rearrangements only. Such tables lose some clones; where checked, under half of the loss comes from unresolved V genes, and the rest has no known cause. This sample comprises about 56,000 clones, about 83% of them detected only once. 5.3% of the sample rests with the top ten. The sequenced sample was peripheral blood from another person, used as feeder cells. All receptors come from a human donor whose cells served as feeder cells for cultures in a pregnancy study.

This rearrangement joins TRBV6-5 to TRBJ2-5; unclear D gene. Germline lookup yields CDR1 MNHEY and CDR2 SVGAGI. This CDR3 is built from 14 residues. V lost 6 bases to trimming and J lost 1 base, with 12 bases between them. The CDR3, as DNA: TGTGCCAGCAGCACTACGACTTTCCAAGAGACCCAGTACTTC. It specifies CASSTTTFQETQYF.

This clone was seen more than once but under ten times. V usage is TRBV5-4 and J usage is TRBJ1-6; D ambiguous. The CDR3 has 14 residues. CDR1 SGHNT and CDR2 YYREEE come from the germline V gene (reference sequence). The V and J ends lost 1 base and 7 bases respectively, with 9 bases between them. DNA for the CDR3: TGTGCCAGCAGCTTGCTGTCGACAAATTCACCCCTCCACTTT. The encoded protein is CASSLLSTNSPLHF.

This chain uses TRBV4-2 with TRBJ1-5; D is undetermined. V lost 1 base and J 1 base, leaving 11 bases between the germline ends. The CDR3 has 16 residues. Germline loops: CDR1 LGHNA, CDR2 YNFKEQ. CDR3 sequence reads: CASSQVWAESNQPQHF. In DNA, the CDR3 is TGTGCCAGCAGCCAAGTGTGGGCGGAAAGCAATCAGCCCCAGCATTTT.

This sequence joins TRBV6-1 and TRBJ2-7, with TRBD1 matching over 7 bases. CDR1 MNHNS and CDR2 SASEGT come from the germline V gene. J was trimmed by 4 bases and V by 3 bases; bases with no gene match: 6. The length of the CDR3 is 14 residues. The CDR3 DNA reads as TGTGCCAGCAGTGACACAGGGGAAGTGTACGAGCAGTACTTC. Translated, it gives CASSDTGEVYEQYF.

The chain employs TRBV19 and TRBJ2-2; no definite D call. This CDR3 comprises 13 residues. Trimming removed 6 bases from V and 4 bases from J, with 9 bases in between. The germline gives CDR1 LNHDA, CDR2 SQIVND (reference sequence). CDR3: CASRTGSTGELFF. The CDR3 DNA sequence: TGTGCCAGTAGAACCGGCAGCACCGGGGAGCTGTTTTTT. The whole variable domain, filled in from reference TRBV19 and TRBJ2-2, reads DGGITQSPKYLFRKEGQNVTLSCEQNLNHDAMYWYRQDPGQGLRLIYYSQIVNDFQKGDIAEGYSVSREKKESFPLTVTSAQKNPTAFYLCASRTGSTGELFFGEGSRLTVL.

This chain links TRBV4-1 with TRBJ2-7; D is possibly TRBD1 or TRBD2 (5 bases each). V was trimmed by 1 base and J by 5 bases, leaving 30 bases between them. Per the germline V gene, CDR1 is MGHRA and CDR2 is YSYEKL. The CDR3 loop spans 20 amino acids. DNA for the CDR3: TGCGCCAGCAGCCAAGGCGAATCGAGGGGACCTAACAATGAACCCCACGAGCAGTACTTC. Its translation: CASSQGESRGPNNEPHEQYF.

The chain employs TRBV7-9 and TRBJ1-1; 7 bases line up with TRBD1. The CDR3 contains 15 residues. The V gene end was trimmed by 3 bases and the J gene end by 0 bases; junction bases not matched to a gene: 4. Per the germline V gene, CDR1 is SEHNR and CDR2 is FQNEAQ (reference sequence). The CDR3 DNA reads as TGTGCCAGCAGCTTGCGGGACAGCTTGAACACTGAAGCTTTCTTT. The encoded protein is CASSLRDSLNTEAFF.

The chain uses TRBV6-1 and TRBJ2-1; 10 nucleotides agree with TRBD2. CDR3 length equals 14 residues. After removal of 6 bases from V and 6 bases from J, the junction contained 5 bases not matched to a gene. CDR1 MNHNS and CDR2 SASEGT come from the germline V gene. CDR3 residues: CASRYTSGTNEQFF. The CDR3 DNA is TGTGCCAGCAGGTATACTAGCGGGACCAATGAGCAGTTCTTC.

The table lists this clone with a count of one. V and J are TRBV11-2 and TRBJ1-1; D possibly corresponds to TRBD1 (5 bases). This CDR3 spans 12 amino acids. The germline gives CDR1 SGHAT, CDR2 FQNNGV. Trimming shortened V by 5 bases and J by 1 base, and 5 bases separated the two germline ends. The CDR3 DNA sequence: TGTGCCAGCAGCGGGGGGAACACTGAAGCTTTCTTT. It yields the protein CASSGGNTEAFF.

The chain is built from TRBV5-1 and TRBJ2-7; the D gene is possibly TRBD2 (5 bases). Trimming stripped 5 bases from V and 0 bases from J, with 9 bases between. Germline V gene sequence: CDR1 SGHRS, CDR2 YFSETQ. The CDR3 totals 13 residues. CDR3 in amino acids: CASSIRDSYEQYF. For the CDR3, the DNA is TGCGCCAGCAGTATCCGGGACTCCTACGAGCAGTACTTC. Filled out from reference TRBV5-1 and TRBJ2-7, the complete variable domain reads KAGVTQTPRYLIKTRGQQVTLSCSPISGHRSVSWYQQTPGQGLQFLFEYFSETQRNKGNFPGRFSGRQFSNSRSEMNVSTLELGDSALYLCASSIRDSYEQYFGPGTRLTVT.

The V call is TRBV4-3, the J call TRBJ1-1; D is ambiguous. V was clipped by 1 base and J by 0 bases, with 9 bases between them. This CDR3 spans 15 amino acids. From germline, CDR1 is LGHNA and CDR2 YSLEER. In nucleotides, the CDR3 is TGCGCCAGCAGCCAAGTAGTGACCGTGAACACTGAAGCTTTCTTT. Translation gives CASSQVVTVNTEAFF.

J is TRBJ1-5 and V is TRBV18; a possible D gene is TRBD1 (5 bases). Germline V gives CDR1 KGHSH, CDR2 LQKENI. This CDR3 spans 16 amino acids. The V and J ends lost 3 bases and 4 bases respectively, with 16 bases between them. The CDR3 coding sequence is TGTGCCAGCTCACCCCCGGGCGGGGAGGGGAATCAGCCCCAGCATTTT. Translated, it gives CASSPPGGEGNQPQHF.

The rearrangement joins TRBV6-5 to TRBJ1-1; D is undetermined. Germline-derived CDR1 and CDR2 are MNHEY and SVGAGI. V dropped 2 bases and J dropped 1 base, with 11 bases sitting between them. The CDR3 has 15 amino acids. In DNA form, the CDR3 reads TGTGCCAGCAGTTACCGCCGGGTGAGGAACACTGAAGCTTTCTTT. Amino acids: CASSYRRVRNTEAFF.

J is TRBJ2-7 and V is TRBV7-9; the match to TRBD1 covers 7 bases. CDR1 is SEHNR and CDR2 is FQNEAQ in the germline V gene (reference sequence). The CDR3 is 17 amino acids. V trimming: 5 bases; J trimming: 0 bases; junction bases outside the gene matches: 13. Here the CDR3 reads CASSQGWDRFSSYEQYF. The CDR3 region has the DNA TGTGCCAGCAGCCAAGGATGGGACAGATTTTCCTCCTACGAGCAGTACTTC. Based on the CDR3 plus reference TRBV7-9 and TRBJ2-7, the full variable domain is DTGVSQNPRHKITKRGQNVTFRCDPISEHNRLYWYRQTLGQGPEFLTYFQNEAQLEKSRLLSDRFSAERPKGSFSTLEIQRTEQGDSAMYLCASSQGWDRFSSYEQYFGPGTRLTVT.

The J gene is TRBJ2-7, the V gene TRBV6-1; D gene ambiguous. The CDR3 runs to 14 residues. The V end was cut by 2 bases, the J end by 3 bases, with 11 bases between. CDR1 is MNHNS, CDR2 SASEGT, per germline. DNA of the CDR3: TGTGCCAGCAGTGAACGTCAGATGAACTACGAGCAGTACTTC. Translated, it gives CASSERQMNYEQYF.

The genes are TRBV2 and TRBJ2-7; 7 positions match TRBD2. Trimming removed 7 bases from V and 3 bases from J; junction bases left unmatched: 3. Germline V gives CDR1 SNHLY, CDR2 FYNNEI. The CDR3 loop spans 12 amino acids. The CDR3 DNA reads TGTGCCAGCAAGACTAGCCTCTACGAGCAGTACTTC. As protein: CASKTSLYEQYF.

Only a few counts were recorded for this clone. This chain links TRBV7-3 with TRBJ2-2, with D tentatively TRBD2 (7 bases). The CDR3 totals 15 residues. Germline V CDR1 and CDR2: SGHTA, FQGTGA. Deletions cut 5 bases from V and 4 bases from J, with 14 bases between. CDR3 sequence: CASSPLGGRTGELFF. The CDR3 region has the DNA TGTGCCAGCAGCCCCTTGGGGGGGCGCACCGGGGAGCTGTTTTTT.

In its sample, this clone was seen once. This chain joins TRBV5-1 and TRBJ1-1, with D unclear. CDR3 length: 13 amino acids. The germline V gene encodes CDR1 SGHRS and CDR2 YFSETQ. V gave up 4 bases and J gave up 6 bases, with 13 bases separating them. The CDR3, as DNA: TGCGCCAGCAGCGAAAACAGTATCGCTGAAGCTTTCTTT. The encoded protein is CASSENSIAEAFF. Full variable domain (remainder filled in from reference TRBV5-1 and TRBJ1-1): KAGVTQTPRYLIKTRGQQVTLSCSPISGHRSVSWYQQTPGQGLQFLFEYFSETQRNKGNFPGRFSGRQFSNSRSEMNVSTLELGDSALYLCASSENSIAEAFFGQGTRLTVV.

Notes on this clone: Compared with germline, one end of the junction differs, possibly owing to a read error. The CDR3 sequence is CASSTGGGNQPQHF. DNA for the CDR3: TGTGCCAGCAGCACCGGAGGGGGCAACCAGCCCCAGCATTTT. The chain employs TRBV9 and TRBJ1-5; the match to TRBD1 covers 7 bases. Per germline, CDR1 SGDLS and CDR2 YYNGEE. CDR3 length: 14 residues.

The CDR3 protein is CASSQGGLAEGAKNIQYF. The DNA of the CDR3 is TGTGCCAGCAGCCAAGGGGGACTAGCGGAGGGTGCCAAAAACATTCAGTACTTC. The rearrangement uses TRBV14 and TRBJ2-4; 11 bases agree with TRBD2. The V segment lost 1 base and the J segment 1 base; nucleotides outside the gene matches: 6. Germline values: CDR1 SGHDN, CDR2 FVKESK. The CDR3 spans 18 residues.

V and J are TRBV4-3 and TRBJ2-3, with 10 bases lining up with TRBD1. CDR3 size: 16 residues. The trim removed 2 bases at V and 6 bases at J, leaving 8 bases unmatched. CDR1 and CDR2 (germline): LGHNA, YSLEER. The CDR3 region is CASSQSTTGGVDTQYF. For the CDR3, the DNA is TGCGCCAGCAGCCAAAGTACGACAGGGGGCGTGGATACGCAGTATTTT.

This clone was recorded once. The V gene is TRBV6-5, the J gene TRBJ1-5; 9 bases line up with TRBD1. Germline CDR1 is MNHEY and CDR2 is SVGAGI. V shed 0 bases, J shed 4 bases, and the junction held 1 base outside the gene matches. CDR3 length equals 15 residues. CDR3 protein: CASSYSGTGNQPQHF. In nucleotides, the CDR3 is TGTGCCAGCAGTTACTCCGGGACAGGGAATCAGCCCCAGCATTTT.

With regard to this clone: Other DNA sequences in the sample encode the same CDR3. The chain carries TRBV7-9 and TRBJ2-1; 10 nucleotides agree with TRBD2. The CDR3 is 16 amino acids. V shed 0 bases and J 2 bases; nucleotides not matched to a gene: 1. In germline, CDR1 is SEHNR, CDR2 FQNEAQ (reference sequence). As DNA, the CDR3 is TGTGCCAGCAGCTTAGCACTAGCGGGAACCTACAATGAGCAGTTCTTC. Its protein product is CASSLALAGTYNEQFF.

This chain links TRBV30 with TRBJ2-2; D is ambiguous. Trimming shortened V by 2 bases and J by 2 bases, and 9 bases separated the two germline ends. Germline V gives CDR1 GTSNPN, CDR2 SVGIG (reference sequence). This CDR3 has 14 amino acids. The DNA for the CDR3 is TGTGCCTGGAGTAACGGAAAAAACACCGGGGAGCTGTTTTTT. The encoded protein is CAWSNGKNTGELFF.

This rearrangement joins TRBV7-3 to TRBJ2-1; no clear D gene. V lost 3 bases and J lost 5, with 14 bases in between. The V gene's germline CDR1 is SGHTA and CDR2 FQGTGA. The CDR3 contains 15 residues. CDR3 loop: CASSLSGPRHNEQFF. The CDR3, as DNA: TGTGCCAGCAGCTTGTCGGGCCCCCGGCACAATGAGCAGTTCTTC.

The rearrangement links TRBV7-9 to TRBJ2-1; D is possibly TRBD2 (5 bases). There are 15 residues in the CDR3. Trimming stripped 2 bases from V and 6 bases from J, with 14 bases between. Germline CDR1 and CDR2: SEHNR and FQNEAQ (reference sequence). This CDR3 reads CASSLRWERGNEQFF. CDR3 DNA: TGTGCCAGCAGCTTACGGTGGGAACGGGGCAATGAGCAGTTCTTC.

The rearrangement joins TRBV9 to TRBJ1-4; maybe TRBD1 (6 bases). Germline CDR1 reads SGDLS; CDR2 reads YYNGEE. With 0 bases removed from V and 4 bases from J, the gap between germline ends came to 10 bases. The CDR3 runs 15 residues. The CDR3 DNA reads as TGTGCCAGCAGCGTAGGGGGGCAGTATAATGAAAAACTGTTTTTT. Translating it yields CASSVGGQYNEKLFF.